The 11 T cell receptor beta chains given below trace back to one sample, sequenced in a study of cytomegalovirus exposure and HLA in healthy donors. Primers: 60 Vbeta forward and 13 Jbeta reverse. Repertoires were generated with immunoSEQ multiplex PCR, while TCRdb's copy carries only in-frame clones and drops some. The sample includes around 150,000 clones, about 80% of them seen just once. The sample consisted of PBMCs. These TCRs come from a girl aged 10 to 17 in good health and CMV-seropositive.

The rearrangement links TRBV14 to TRBJ2-1, with D perhaps matching TRBD1 (6 bases). CDR1 and CDR2 (germline): SGHDN, FVKESK. Trimming took 5 bases from V and 5 from J, leaving 16 bases between them. The CDR3 spans 15 residues. The CDR3 sequence: CASSAFQGLHNEQFF. The CDR3 region has the DNA TGTGCCAGCAGCGCATTTCAGGGGTTGCACAATGAGCAGTTCTTC.

This chain joins TRBV6-5 and TRBJ2-3; D is uncertain. This CDR3 contains 14 residues. Germline V gives CDR1 MNHEY, CDR2 SVGAGI. V lost 6 bases, J lost 0 bases, and 10 bases lay in between. CDR3 residues: CASSSRVSTDTQYF. CDR3 in DNA: TGTGCCAGCAGCTCCCGGGTGAGCACAGATACGCAGTATTTT.

CDR3 loop: CASSTSYRSYEQYF. DNA of the CDR3: TGTGCCAGCAGTACCTCTTACAGATCCTACGAGCAGTACTTC. The gene calls are TRBV27 and TRBJ2-7, with no clear D. The CDR3 has 14 residues. Trimming took off 5 bases at V and 1 base at J, with 12 bases between the two ends. CDR1 and CDR2 (germline): MNHEY, SMNVEV (reference sequence).

This rearrangement joins TRBV27 to TRBJ2-5; 9 positions match TRBD2. The trim removed 6 bases at V and 1 base at J, leaving 9 bases unmatched. The CDR3 totals 16 residues. The germline V gene has CDR1 MNHEY and CDR2 SMNVEV (reference sequence). DNA for the CDR3: TGTGCCAGCAGCATGATACTAGCGGGCCGCCAAGAGACCCAGTACTTC. It yields the protein CASSMILAGRQETQYF.

The sample holds one count of this clone. The chain carries TRBV7-2 and TRBJ2-7; 10 nucleotides align to TRBD2. V was pared by 5 bases and J by 3 bases, with 7 bases of the junction left unmatched. CDR3 size: 15 residues. Germline V gene sequence: CDR1 SGHTA, CDR2 FQGNSA. CDR3 nucleotides: TGTGCCAGCAGCATCCGGACTAGCGGAGACTACGAGCAGTACTTC. Translating gives CASSIRTSGDYEQYF.

The chain joins TRBV28 to TRBJ1-4, with no clear D. The CDR3 totals 15 residues. The V end lost 6 bases, the J end lost 0 bases, and 11 bases lay between the germline ends. The V gene's germline CDR1 is MDHEN and CDR2 SYDVKM. This CDR3 is CASSSAASTNEKLFF. In DNA form, the CDR3 reads TGTGCCAGCAGCTCGGCGGCCTCAACTAATGAAAAACTGTTTTTT.

The chain carries TRBV5-1 and TRBJ2-5, with 8 bases identical to TRBD2. V shed 4 bases and J 2 bases; nucleotides not matched to a gene: 7. The CDR3 has 15 residues. From germline, CDR1 is SGHRS and CDR2 YFSETQ. The CDR3 bases are TGCGCCAGCAGCCCCGGAGCGGGGGCACAAGAGACCCAGTACTTC. Encoded protein: CASSPGAGAQETQYF.

This clone appeared a few times. The rearrangement uses TRBV4-3 and TRBJ2-6; no clear D gene. The CDR3 sequence is 17 residues long. V was clipped by 1 base and J by 0 bases, with 10 bases between them. Germline loops: CDR1 LGHNA, CDR2 YSLEER. CDR3 in DNA: TGCGCCAGCAGCCAAGCTGGCTTCAACTCTGGGGCCAACGTCCTGACTTTC. Translation gives CASSQAGFNSGANVLTF.

The V gene is TRBV25-1, the J gene TRBJ1-1, with TRBD1 matching over 10 bases. Germline V gives CDR1 MGHDK, CDR2 SYGVNS. V dropped 1 base and J dropped 5; count of bases not matched to a gene: 7. The CDR3 is made up of 16 amino acids. This CDR3 is CASSESGTGVYTEAFF. The CDR3 nucleotides read TGTGCCAGCAGTGAATCCGGGACAGGGGTATATACTGAAGCTTTCTTT.

The genes are TRBV6-5 and TRBJ2-7; D possibly corresponds to TRBD2 (5 bases). V dropped 3 bases and J dropped 7 bases, with 13 bases sitting between them. CDR3 length: 13 residues. CDR1 and CDR2 (germline): MNHEY, SVGAGI. The CDR3: CASSYSLGGEQYF. DNA of the CDR3: TGTGCCAGCAGTTATTCGCTCGGCGGGGAGCAGTACTTC.

This rearrangement joins TRBV7-2 to TRBJ2-1; a weak D match, TRBD2 (5 bases). CDR3 size: 15 residues. In germline, CDR1 is SGHTA, CDR2 FQGNSA. Trimming removed 4 bases at V and 0 bases at J, with 10 bases between. Here the CDR3 reads CASSSQRSSYNEQFF. Written as DNA, the CDR3 is TGTGCCAGCAGCTCCCAGCGGAGCTCCTACAATGAGCAGTTCTTC. The complete variable domain, with remaining parts taken from reference TRBV7-2 and TRBJ2-1, reads GAGVSQSPSNKVTEKGKDVELRCDPISGHTALYWYRQSLGQGLEFLIYFQGNSAPDKSGLPSDRFSAERTGGSVSTLTIQRTQQEDSAVYLCASSSQRSSYNEQFFGPGTRLTVL.